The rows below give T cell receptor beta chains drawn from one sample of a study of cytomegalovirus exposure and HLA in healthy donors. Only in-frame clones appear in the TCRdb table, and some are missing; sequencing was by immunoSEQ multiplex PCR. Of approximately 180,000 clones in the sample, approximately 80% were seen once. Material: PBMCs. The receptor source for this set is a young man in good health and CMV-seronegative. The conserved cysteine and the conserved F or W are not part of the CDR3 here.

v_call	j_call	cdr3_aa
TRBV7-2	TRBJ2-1	ASSGGQALPGEQF
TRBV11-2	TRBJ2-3	ASSLERGGTDTQY
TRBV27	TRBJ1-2	ASRTGAGVYGYT
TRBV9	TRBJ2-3	ASSVLFGGADTQY
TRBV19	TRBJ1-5	ASSIKHNQPQH
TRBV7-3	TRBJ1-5	ASSLTGDQPQH
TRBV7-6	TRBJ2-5	ASSQGAQETQY
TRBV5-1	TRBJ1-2	ASSLDLAGGGYGYT
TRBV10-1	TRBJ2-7	ASSESGQGMFHEQY
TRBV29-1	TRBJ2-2	SANEGAVGELF
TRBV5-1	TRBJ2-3	ASMAGGQDTQY
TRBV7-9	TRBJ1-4	ASSLEGQSNEKLF
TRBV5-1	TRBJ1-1	ASSWGQGLGAF
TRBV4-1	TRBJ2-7	ASADRGNEQY
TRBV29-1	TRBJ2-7	SVIVRGFSYEQY
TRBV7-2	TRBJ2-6	ASSLVGTSPPGANVLT
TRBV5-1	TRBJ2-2	ASSLSPGQQNTGELF
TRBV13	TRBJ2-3	ASSLQGLELTDTQY
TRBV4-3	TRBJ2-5	ASSQDRAAGVFPETQY
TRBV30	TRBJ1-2	AWSEGGGYT
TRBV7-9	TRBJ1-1	ASSLAGTVNTEAF
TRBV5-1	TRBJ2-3	ASSRGTSGSTDTQY
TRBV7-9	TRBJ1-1	SSSLRNTEAF
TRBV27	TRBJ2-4	ASSPLTSAAKNIQY
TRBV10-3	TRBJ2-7	AIKGQTYEQY
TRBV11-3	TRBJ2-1	ASSYVTGSGSYNEQF
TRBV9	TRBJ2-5	ASSVDRGGYETQY
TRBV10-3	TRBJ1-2	AISAGLANYGYT
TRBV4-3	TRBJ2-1	ASSTGTEINEQF
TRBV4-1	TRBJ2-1	ASSWGGAGLGYNEQF
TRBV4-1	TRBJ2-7	ASSQVGGQPSYEQY
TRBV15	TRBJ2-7	ATSRRTGVSAYEQY